These 6 T cell receptor beta chains were sequenced from one sample in a study of blood T cells in healthy people across ages (dated by TCRdb to 2013 to 2016). The protocol used for the library was 5' RACE. The instrument given in TCRdb is Illumina HiSeq 2500. A second PCR of about 6 to 11 cycles was run with a J-beta primer mix and a sample-barcoded 5' primer. TCRdb trimmed the raw reads at Q25, called clones with MiXCR and kept productive beta chains. Under each unique CDR3 protein, matching rows form one entry showing the most common genes and DNA. This sample holds around 1.7 million distinct CDR3 sequences; over 25% were observed only once. Over 7% of the sample comes from the top ten. What was sequenced was blood. The receptor set was obtained from a woman aged 25-40 years in good health.

This rearrangement joins TRBV9 to TRBJ2-2; 8 nucleotides agree with TRBD2. CDR1 is SGDLS, CDR2 YYNGEE, per germline. The CDR3 extends over 16 amino acids. The ends lost 1 base at V and 6 bases at J; junction bases unmatched: 8. The CDR3 reads CASSVTSGRSAGELFF. The DNA of the CDR3 is TGTGCCAGCAGCGTAACCAGCGGGAGATCGGCCGGGGAGCTGTTTTTT.

This clonotype appeared a single time. J is TRBJ1-5 and V is TRBV12-3 or TRBV12-4; D is unclear. V shed 1 base and J shed 4 bases, with 8 bases lying between them. The CDR3 length is 14 residues. The CDR3 reads CASSLELRNQPQHF. DNA for the CDR3: TGTGCCAGCAGTTTAGAATTGAGGAATCAGCCCCAGCATTTT.

This clonotype was seen ten or more times. The chain employs TRBV12-3 or TRBV12-4 and TRBJ2-2; D not certain. The length of the CDR3 is 13 residues. Trimming removed 7 bases at V and 8 bases at J, with 14 bases between. The CDR3 bases are TGTGCCAGCACCCTATGGGCGGCTGGGGAGCTGTTTTTT. This encodes CASTLWAAGELFF.

There are many counts of this clonotype. The chain employs TRBV27 and TRBJ2-7, with unresolved D. Germline lookup yields CDR1 MNHEY and CDR2 SMNVEV (reference sequence). CDR3 size: 13 residues. V lost 7 bases to trimming and J lost 5 bases, with 15 bases between them. In DNA form, the CDR3 reads TGTGCCAGCACCACGGTGGGAAAAAACGAGCAGTACTTC. Its translation: CASTTVGKNEQYF.

This clonotype was counted between two and nine times. The CDR3 DNA follows: TGTGCCAGCAGCCGTCTTTCCGGGGGCACAGATACGCAGTATTTT. Translating gives CASSRLSGGTDTQYF. This chain connects TRBV7-7 to TRBJ2-3; D is perhaps TRBD2 (5 bases). CDR3 length equals 15 residues. Looked up from germline, CDR1 is SSHAT and CDR2 is FNYEAQ (reference sequence). V dropped 5 bases and J dropped 1 base, with 13 bases sitting between them.

V is TRBV7-2 and J is TRBJ2-1, with D tentatively TRBD2 (6 bases). The V end lost 2 bases, the J end lost 7 bases, and 15 bases lay between the germline ends. The CDR3 spans 15 residues. Germline CDR1 is SGHTA and CDR2 is FQGNSA. The CDR3 here is CASSLLTGDSNEQFF. Here the CDR3 DNA reads TGTGCCAGCAGCTTACTAACGGGAGATAGTAATGAGCAGTTCTTC.